These 16 T cell receptor beta chains came from one sample sequenced in a study of CD8+CD57+ T cells in acquired aplastic anemia. Investigators profiled TCR beta VDJ and CDR3 from genomic DNA template. In TCRdb, the reads were re-called with MiXCR into one record per CDR3 protein. This sample has more than 70,000 distinct CDR3 sequences, with roughly 72% found just once. Patients selected for sequencing had displayed CD8+CD57+ cell expansion by flow cytometry. The source material was sorted CD4+, CD8+, or CD8+CD57+ T cells (not recorded which) from PBMCs. These receptors were obtained from a human donor with aplastic anemia.

The rearrangement links TRBV20-1 to TRBJ1-5, with D perhaps TRBD1 (5 bases). V was trimmed by 3 bases and J by 5 bases, leaving 11 bases between them. Germline V gene data show CDR1 as DFQATT and CDR2 as SNEGSKA (reference sequence). The CDR3 has 13 amino acids. Here the CDR3 reads CSARWGCDQPQHF. CDR3 nucleotide sequence: TGCAGTGCTAGGTGGGGGTGTGATCAGCCCCAGCATTTT.

This sequence joins TRBV29-1 and TRBJ2-7, with D possibly being TRBD1 or TRBD2 (5 bases each). The V gene's germline CDR1 is SQVTM and CDR2 ANQGSEA. V gave up 1 base and J gave up 3 bases, with 22 bases separating them. The length of the CDR3 is 17 residues. The DNA for the CDR3 is TGCAGCGTTGAAGCCCCTTCACAGGCGGGTAGAGGCTACGAGCAGTACTTC. Amino acid sequence: CSVEAPSQAGRGYEQYF.

J is TRBJ2-1 and V is TRBV15; 11 bases line up with TRBD2. The CDR3 extends over 15 amino acids. The germline V gene encodes CDR1 LNHNV and CDR2 YYDKDF (reference sequence). V trimming: 5 bases; J trimming: 4 bases; junction bases outside the gene matches: 4. CDR3 residues: CATSLGLAAYNEQFF. DNA of the CDR3: TGTGCCACCAGCCTGGGACTAGCGGCGTACAATGAGCAGTTCTTC.

The chain links TRBV20-1 to TRBJ1-2, with TRBD1 matching 8 bases. J gave up 5 bases and V 3 bases, and 14 bases lay outside the gene matches. The CDR3 consists of 16 residues. Germline CDR1 is DFQATT and CDR2 is SNEGSKA (reference sequence). The CDR3 bases are TGCAGTGCTAGGTTATCGTCGCAGGGGGCGAATTATGGCTACACCTTC. This codes for CSARLSSQGANYGYTF.

The chain couples TRBV20-1 to TRBJ2-3; tentatively, D is TRBD1 (5 bases). The germline V and J ends were trimmed by 5 bases and 1 base, with 10 bases remaining between them. Germline assignment: CDR1 DFQATT and CDR2 SNEGSKA (reference sequence). The CDR3 loop spans 13 amino acids. The CDR3 coding sequence is TGCAGTGCTTATGGCAGGGGCACAGATACGCAGTATTTT. Its translation: CSAYGRGTDTQYF.

The chain combines TRBV29-1 with TRBJ2-1, with 14 nucleotides matching TRBD2. The germline V gene has CDR1 SQVTM and CDR2 ANQGSEA. With V trimmed by 6 bases and J by 10 bases, 5 bases remained unmatched. This CDR3 spans 13 amino acids. The CDR3 nucleotides are TGCAGCGTAGGACTAGCGGGAGGTTGGGAGCAGTTCTTC. It yields the protein CSVGLAGGWEQFF.

This clonotype was recorded a few times. The rearrangement joins TRBV29-1 to TRBJ1-2, with D perhaps TRBD1 (5 bases). Germline V gene lookup returns CDR1 SQVTM and CDR2 ANQGSEA. This CDR3 contains 13 residues. V lost 7 bases and J 3 bases, leaving 15 bases between the germline ends. The CDR3 sequence: CSGFQGVDYGYTF. The CDR3 DNA sequence: TGCAGCGGATTTCAGGGTGTCGACTATGGCTACACCTTC.

V usage is TRBV10-3 and J usage is TRBJ1-6, with TRBD1 matching 8 bases. Germline lookup yields CDR1 ENHRY and CDR2 SYGVKD. V lost 6 bases to trimming and J lost 7 bases; unmatched junction nucleotides: 11. This CDR3 has 16 residues. The CDR3 bases are TGTGCCATCAGAGACGTCGGACAGGGCCGAAATTCACCCCTCCACTTT. Protein product: CAIRDVGQGRNSPLHF.

The rearrangement uses TRBV5-1 and TRBJ1-1, with 9 positions matching TRBD1. The V segment lost 4 bases and the J segment 1 base; nucleotides outside the gene matches: 5. The CDR3 is 15 residues long. Germline V gene data show CDR1 as SGHRS and CDR2 as YFSETQ. DNA for the CDR3: TGCGCCAGCAGCCCGACGGACAGGGGGAACACTGAAGCTTTCTTT. This codes for CASSPTDRGNTEAFF.

The chain combines TRBV15 with TRBJ2-3; a weak D match, TRBD1 (5 bases). The germline CDR1 and CDR2 sequences are LNHNV and YYDKDF (reference sequence). This CDR3 contains 14 residues. V shed 4 bases and J shed 4 bases, with 12 bases lying between them. Here the CDR3 DNA reads TGTGCCACCAGCACGCCCCAGGGATCAGATACGCAGTATTTT. As protein: CATSTPQGSDTQYF.

This clonotype has a handful of counts. The chain carries TRBV15 and TRBJ2-7; a possible D gene is TRBD2 (5 bases). The CDR3 contains 14 residues. Trimming shortened V by 9 bases and J by 0 bases, and 15 bases separated the two germline ends. CDR1 LNHNV and CDR2 YYDKDF come from the germline V gene (reference sequence). The CDR3 DNA reads TGTGCCACGAGCGGTGGAGGCCTCTCCTACGAGCAGTACTTC. Amino acids: CATSGGGLSYEQYF.

This chain links TRBV19 with TRBJ2-7; no definite D call. With 4 bases removed from V and 6 bases from J, the gap between germline ends came to 10 bases. CDR1 is LNHDA and CDR2 is SQIVND in the germline V gene (reference sequence). The CDR3 runs 12 residues. This CDR3 is CASSSSGAEQYF. The CDR3 nucleotides are TGTGCCAGTAGTAGCTCAGGAGCCGAGCAGTACTTC.

A remark on this clonotype: At one of its ends the junction is not consistent with the germline gene, which may arise from a read error. The chain has TRBV5-6 and TRBJ1-2; D remains unclear. The CDR3 sequence is 15 residues long. Looked up from germline, CDR1 is SGHDT and CDR2 is YYEEEE. CDR3 amino acids: CASSLRRRTNYGYTF. CDR3 bases: TGTGCCAGCAGCCTTAGACGGAGAACTAACTACGGCTACACCTTC.

This clonotype occurred a few times. One end of the junction fails to match germline, which may point to a read error. The chain is built from TRBV24-1 and TRBJ2-3; D might be TRBD1 or TRBD2, each matching 5 bases. The CDR3 runs to 15 residues. Per the germline V gene, CDR1 is KGHDR and CDR2 is SFDVKD. The DNA for the CDR3 is TGTGCCACCAGCGATTTGGGGAGAGGGGCAGATACGCAGTATTTT. Protein product: CATSDLGRGADTQYF.

V is TRBV15 and J is TRBJ2-5; D remains ambiguous. V lost 0 bases and J 5 bases, leaving 13 bases between the germline ends. Germline assignment: CDR1 LNHNV and CDR2 YYDKDF (reference sequence). The CDR3 sequence is 15 residues long. The CDR3 protein is CATSRDGGSMETQYF. CDR3 in DNA: TGTGCCACCAGCAGAGACGGTGGAAGCATGGAGACCCAGTACTTC.

V is TRBV15 and J is TRBJ2-6; no reliable D call. CDR3 length equals 16 residues. The V gene's germline CDR1 is LNHNV and CDR2 YYDKDF (reference sequence). The V end lost 3 bases, the J end lost 0 bases, and 9 bases lay between the germline ends. DNA for the CDR3: TGTGCCACCAGCAGGGACGGTACCTCTGGGGCCAACGTCCTGACTTTC. Translated, it gives CATSRDGTSGANVLTF.